This T cell receptor (beta chain) was observed in a study of T cells in Graves' hyperthyroidism and ophthalmopathy (dated by TCRdb to about 2019). Broadly, across the study: Peripheral blood samples were taken at the time of initial diagnosis, prior to any treatment. To identify distinguishing TCR V-J signatures, a discovery cohort of some 99 patients was used, comprising 43 with Graves' ophthalmopathy and 57 with stable Graves' hyperthyroidism. Prospective prediction of ophthalmopathy was tested in an independent validation cohort of approximately 19 hyperthyroidism patients and some 17 patients who later progressed to ophthalmopathy. The roughly 100 discovery patients were randomly divided into training and test sets at a 7:3 ratio. Thyroid tissue and blood T-cell repertoires from about six Graves' hyperthyroidism patients were also compared in the study. Following sampling, methimazole starting at 30 mg daily was given to hyperthyroidism patients, and high-dose intravenous methylprednisolone was given to ophthalmopathy patients. The paper reports TCR Vbeta CDR3 sequencing of some 140 peripheral blood samples: over 40 ophthalmopathy, 75 to 80 hyperthyroidism and 17 progressor patients.

The TCR beta CDR3 regions were amplified from the RNA transcripts. A first-round RT-PCR of the TCR CDR3 used the HTBI primer set with the Qiagen OneStep RT-PCR kit. The libraries were constructed in a second round of multiplex PCR and then size-selected and purified. Sequencing of the libraries was done on an Illumina HiSeq2000 using paired-end 100 bp reads. Turning to the authors' computational methods: Raw data were processed with SOAPnuke, discarding reads with adapters, uncalled bases, mean Phred below 15, or no exact constant-primer or identifier match. COPE v1.2.5 was used to merge high-quality paired reads, and clonotypes were defined as unique nucleotide sequences. Clonotypes were aligned to IMGT TRBV, TRBD and TRBJ reference segments using MiTCR v1.1. The analysis included only V-J combinations with a frequency above 0.0001, which together covered approximately 99% of the repertoires. A TCS score was defined as the ratio of F50 (clonal expansion) to E x V (chaos), with BLOSUM62-based TCRdist applied between CDR3 peptides within each V-J. Welch's t-statistics and random forest reduced roughly 530 V-J features to 10 to 15, which were used in a naive Bayes classifier (R e1071). TCRdb trimmed public reads at Q25 via fastp, called clones via MiXCR and kept in-frame beta chains. Here each entry gathers all rows of one CDR3 protein and keeps the most common genes and DNA. TCRdb, not the authors, supplied the V and J calls. Recorded for this sample are roughly 330,000 distinct CDR3 sequences; 15% to 20% of them occurred a single time. The top ten clonotypes cover roughly 31% of the sample.

Stable Graves' hyperthyroidism was defined as no progression to ophthalmopathy during 18 months of follow-up. Hyperthyroidism patients were newly diagnosed, had a disease duration of under 2 months, and were aged 18 to 65 years. Any patient with an uncontrolled infection, another autoimmune disease, pregnancy or lactation was excluded. Diagnoses were based on clinical symptoms, serum thyroxine and TRAb, thyroid ultrasound and orbital computed tomography. PBMCs were isolated from approximately 10 ml of fresh peripheral blood by Ficoll-Paque density gradient centrifugation. Total RNA was extracted using Trizol reagent, and RNA quality was assessed on an Agilent 2100 Bioanalyzer. In regard to this clonotype: Its cognate antigen has yet to be identified. No much larger clonotype is one base removed from it; base qualities were not supplied.

The paper as a whole reports these results and caveats: In cross-validation, a model built on a 13 V-J signature told ophthalmopathy apart from stable hyperthyroidism with about 90% sensitivity and roughly 81% specificity, and in testing the same model reached 80%/75%. Blood samples also contained most of the expanded thyroid clonotypes (frequency above 0.001), which suggests that blood repertoires may reflect thyroid immune responses. In validation, the model predicted progression to ophthalmopathy with 55% to 71% sensitivity and over 72% specificity, a median of roughly seven months before onset. Sample size was not statistically predetermined, and investigators were not blinded to group allocation.

The sample was blood. The sequence derives from a man aged 25-45 years with Graves' hyperthyroidism.

The DNA sequence reads TGTGCCAGTAGACTTCTAGCGGGAGTCTACAATGAGCAGTTCTTC. Translated, it gives CASRLLAGVYNEQFF. In this chain, TRBV19 is recombined with TRBJ2-1; TRBD2 agrees with 10 junctional bases. The CDR3 has 15 amino acids, counting the end cysteine and phenylalanine. Only the CDR3 portion is preserved as DNA: 45 bases, with reading frame beginning at the first base. The CDR1 and CDR2 encoded by the germline V gene (reference sequence) are LNHDA and SQIVND. Compared with germline, V lacks 6 bases and J lacks 3 bases; bases without a gene match: 5. With all but the CDR3 taken from the reference TRBV19 and TRBJ2-1 genes, the full variable domain is: DGGITQSPKYLFRKEGQNVTLSCEQNLNHDAMYWYRQDPGQGLRLIYYSQIVNDFQKGDIAEGYSVSREKKESFPLTVTSAQKNPTAFYLCASRLLAGVYNEQFFGPGTRLTVL.